Listed below are T cell receptor beta chains from one sample, sequenced in a study of OX40 agonist ivuxolimab in advanced cancers. Libraries were prepared by immunoSEQ multiplex PCR; TCRdb keeps only in-frame clonotypes and omits some of them. This table has about 53,000 clones, roughly 84% appearing once. Specimen: CD4+ or CD8+ T cells sorted from blood, collected in a trial of the OX40 agonist ivuxolimab. The receptors originated from an adult with an advanced solid tumor such as melanoma, head and neck, liver or kidney cancer. CDR3s include the opening cysteine and the closing phenylalanine or tryptophan. The order of the fields is D gene, J gene, V gene, clone size, CDR3 protein, CDR3 DNA. D genes are given only for firm matches. Only part of the rows carry a size: once, few, many, or a class if the clone is expanded.

D: .
J: TRBJ1-3
V: TRBV6-6
size: once
CDR3: CASSYSGGLGNTIYF
DNA: TGTGCCAGCAGTTACTCTGGGGGGCTTGGAAACACCATATATTTT

D: .
J: TRBJ2-5
V: TRBV6-1
size: once
CDR3: CASSPRREETQYF
DNA: TGTGCCAGCAGTCCAAGACGCGAAGAGACCCAGTACTTC

D: .
J: TRBJ1-2
V: TRBV7-9
size: .
CDR3: CASSLGEGRRYGYTF
DNA: TGTGCCAGCAGCTTAGGAGAAGGGCGACGCTATGGCTACACCTTC

D: .
J: TRBJ1-1
V: TRBV5-8
size: .
CDR3: CASSLTGRAGTEAFF
DNA: TGTGCCAGCAGCTTGACGGGAAGGGCTGGGACTGAAGCTTTCTTT

D: .
J: TRBJ1-2
V: TRBV7-2
size: .
CDR3: CASSLSGLDGYTF
DNA: TGTGCCAGCAGCTTATCAGGTCTAGATGGCTACACCTTC

D: .
J: TRBJ1-2
V: TRBV5-3
size: .
CDR3: CASSLTDFYNYGYTF
DNA: TGTGCCAGCAGCTTGACGGATTTCTACAACTATGGCTACACCTTC

D: .
J: TRBJ1-1
V: TRBV5-4
size: .
CDR3: CASSLNTEAFF
DNA: TGTGCCAGCAGCTTGAACACTGAAGCTTTCTTT

D: TRBD2
J: TRBJ2-4
V: TRBV4-1
size: .
CDR3: CASSRTSGGNIQYF
DNA: TGCGCCAGCAGCCGAACTAGCGGGGGAAACATTCAGTACTTC

D: .
J: TRBJ2-2
V: TRBV19
size: once
CDR3: CATAGYNSAGELFF
DNA: TGTGCCACCGCGGGGTACAACTCGGCCGGGGAGCTGTTTTTT

D: TRBD2
J: TRBJ2-3
V: TRBV30
size: .
CDR3: CASGLAGSTDTQYF
DNA: TGTGCCTCAGGACTAGCGGGAAGCACAGATACGCAGTATTTT

D: .
J: TRBJ1-1
V: TRBV5-8
size: .
CDR3: CASSLARELDTEAFF
DNA: TGTGCCAGCAGCTTAGCCAGGGAATTGGACACTGAAGCTTTCTTT

D: .
J: TRBJ2-7
V: TRBV28
size: .
CDR3: CASSLSTTYEQYF
DNA: TGTGCCAGCAGTCTCAGTACCACCTACGAGCAGTACTTC